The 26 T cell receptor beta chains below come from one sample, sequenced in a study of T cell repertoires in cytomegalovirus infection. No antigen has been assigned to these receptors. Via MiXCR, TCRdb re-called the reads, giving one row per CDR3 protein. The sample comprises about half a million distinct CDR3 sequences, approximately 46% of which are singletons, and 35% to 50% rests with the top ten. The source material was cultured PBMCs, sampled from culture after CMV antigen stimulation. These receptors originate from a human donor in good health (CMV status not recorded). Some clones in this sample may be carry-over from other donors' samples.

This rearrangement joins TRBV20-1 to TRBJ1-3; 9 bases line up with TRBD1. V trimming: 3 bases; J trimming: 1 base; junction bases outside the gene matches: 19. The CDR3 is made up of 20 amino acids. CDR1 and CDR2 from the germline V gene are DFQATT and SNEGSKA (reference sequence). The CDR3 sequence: CSARTNPTGGASLSGNTIYF. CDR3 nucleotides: TGCAGTGCTAGGACCAATCCCACAGGGGGCGCGTCCCTATCTGGAAACACCATATATTTT.

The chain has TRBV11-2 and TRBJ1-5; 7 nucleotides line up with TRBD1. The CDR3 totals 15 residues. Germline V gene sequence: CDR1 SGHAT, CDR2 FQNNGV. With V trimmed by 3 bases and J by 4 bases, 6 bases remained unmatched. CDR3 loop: CASSLTGHRNQPQHF. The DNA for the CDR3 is TGTGCCAGCAGCTTGACAGGGCATAGGAATCAGCCCCAGCATTTT.

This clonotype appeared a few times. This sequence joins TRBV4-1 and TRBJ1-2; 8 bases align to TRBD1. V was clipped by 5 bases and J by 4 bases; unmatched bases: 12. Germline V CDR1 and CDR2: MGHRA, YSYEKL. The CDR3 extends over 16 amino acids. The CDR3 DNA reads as TGCGCCAGCAGCGCGCTGGGCAGGGGGCAAAGCTATGGCTACACCTTC. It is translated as CASSALGRGQSYGYTF.

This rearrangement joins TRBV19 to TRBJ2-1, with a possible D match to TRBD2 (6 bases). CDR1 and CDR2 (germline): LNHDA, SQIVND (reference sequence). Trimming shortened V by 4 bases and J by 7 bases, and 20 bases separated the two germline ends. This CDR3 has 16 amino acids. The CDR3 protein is CASSRRGPTFGNEQFF. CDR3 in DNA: TGTGCCAGTAGTAGGAGGGGACCGACGTTCGGAAATGAGCAGTTCTTC.

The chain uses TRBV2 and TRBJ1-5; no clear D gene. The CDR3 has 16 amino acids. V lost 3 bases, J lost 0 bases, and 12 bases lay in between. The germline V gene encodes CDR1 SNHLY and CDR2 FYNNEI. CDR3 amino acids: CASSDSGGYSNQPQHF. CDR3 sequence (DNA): TGTGCCAGCAGTGACTCAGGCGGCTATAGCAATCAGCCCCAGCATTTT.

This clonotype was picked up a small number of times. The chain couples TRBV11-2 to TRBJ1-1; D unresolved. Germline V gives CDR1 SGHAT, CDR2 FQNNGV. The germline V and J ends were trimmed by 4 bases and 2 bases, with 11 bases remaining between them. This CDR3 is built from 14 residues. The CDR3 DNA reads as TGTGCCAGCAGCTCGTTCGGACTCAACACTGAAGCTTTCTTT. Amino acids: CASSSFGLNTEAFF.

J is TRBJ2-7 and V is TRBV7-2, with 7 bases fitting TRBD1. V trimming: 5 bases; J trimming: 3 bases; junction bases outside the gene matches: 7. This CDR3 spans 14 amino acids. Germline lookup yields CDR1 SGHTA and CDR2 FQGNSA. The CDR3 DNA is TGTGCCAGCAGCCAGAGACAGGGACACTACGAGCAGTACTTC. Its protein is CASSQRQGHYEQYF.

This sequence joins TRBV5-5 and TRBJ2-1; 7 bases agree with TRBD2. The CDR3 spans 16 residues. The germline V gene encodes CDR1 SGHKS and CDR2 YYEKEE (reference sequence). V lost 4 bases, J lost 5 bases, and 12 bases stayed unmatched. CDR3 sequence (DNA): TGTGCCAGCAGCCTTCCGTTTGCGGGAGCCCACAATGAGCAGTTCTTC. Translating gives CASSLPFAGAHNEQFF.

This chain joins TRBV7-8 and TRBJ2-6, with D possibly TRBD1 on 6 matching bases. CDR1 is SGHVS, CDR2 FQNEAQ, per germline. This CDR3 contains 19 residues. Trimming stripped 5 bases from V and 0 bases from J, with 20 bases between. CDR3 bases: TGTGCCAGCAGCGGAAGACCGGGACAAGGCGTCTCTGGGGCCAACGTCCTGACTTTC. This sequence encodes CASSGRPGQGVSGANVLTF.

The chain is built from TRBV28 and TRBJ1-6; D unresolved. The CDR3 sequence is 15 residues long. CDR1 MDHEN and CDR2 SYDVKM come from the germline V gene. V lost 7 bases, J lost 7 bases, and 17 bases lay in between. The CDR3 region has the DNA TGTGCCAGCACCCCGGCAGGAATCGGGAATTCACCCCTCCACTTT. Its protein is CASTPAGIGNSPLHF.

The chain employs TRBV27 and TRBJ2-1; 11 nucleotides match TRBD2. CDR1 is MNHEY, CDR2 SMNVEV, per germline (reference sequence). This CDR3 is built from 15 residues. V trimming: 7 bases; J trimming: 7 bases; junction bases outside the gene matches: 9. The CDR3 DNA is TGTGCCAGCACCTTAGCGGGAGGGCCTGGGAATGAGCAGTTCTTC. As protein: CASTLAGGPGNEQFF.

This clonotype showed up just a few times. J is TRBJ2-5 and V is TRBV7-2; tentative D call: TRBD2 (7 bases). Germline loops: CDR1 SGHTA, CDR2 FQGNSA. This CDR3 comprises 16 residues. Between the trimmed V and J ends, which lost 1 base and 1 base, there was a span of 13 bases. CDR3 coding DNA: TGTGCCAGCAGCTTAGTGGGGGGGCCCTTCCAAGAGACCCAGTACTTC. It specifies CASSLVGGPFQETQYF.

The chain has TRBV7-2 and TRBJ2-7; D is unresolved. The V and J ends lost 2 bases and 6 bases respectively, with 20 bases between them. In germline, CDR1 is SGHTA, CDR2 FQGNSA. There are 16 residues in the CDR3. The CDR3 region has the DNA TGTGCCAGCAGCTTATTAGATTCGCCCGCTCTCTCCGAGCAGTACTTC. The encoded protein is CASSLLDSPALSEQYF. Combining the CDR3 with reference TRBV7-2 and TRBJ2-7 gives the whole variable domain GAGVSQSPSNKVTEKGKDVELRCDPISGHTALYWYRQSLGQGLEFLIYFQGNSAPDKSGLPSDRFSAERTGGSVSTLTIQRTQQEDSAVYLCASSLLDSPALSEQYFGPGTRLTVT.

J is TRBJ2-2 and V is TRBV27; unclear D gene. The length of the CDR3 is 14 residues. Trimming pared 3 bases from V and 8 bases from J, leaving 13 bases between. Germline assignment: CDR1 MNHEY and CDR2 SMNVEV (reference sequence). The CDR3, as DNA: TGTGCCAGCAGTTTTCAGTCTCCCCCGGGGGAGCTGTTTTTT. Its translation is CASSFQSPPGELFF.

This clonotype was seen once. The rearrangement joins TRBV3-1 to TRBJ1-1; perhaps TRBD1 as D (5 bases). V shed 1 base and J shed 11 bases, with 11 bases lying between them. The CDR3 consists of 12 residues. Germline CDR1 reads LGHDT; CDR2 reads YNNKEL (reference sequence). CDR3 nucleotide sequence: TGTGCCAGCAGCCAAGCGGGGACTGGGGCTTTCTTT. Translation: CASSQAGTGAFF. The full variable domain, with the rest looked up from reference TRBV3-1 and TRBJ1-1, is DTAVSQTPKYLVTQMGNDKSIKCEQNLGHDTMYWYKQDSKKFLKIMFSYNNKELIINETVPNRFSPKSPDKAHLNLHINSLELGDSAVYFCASSQAGTGAFFGQGTRLTVV.

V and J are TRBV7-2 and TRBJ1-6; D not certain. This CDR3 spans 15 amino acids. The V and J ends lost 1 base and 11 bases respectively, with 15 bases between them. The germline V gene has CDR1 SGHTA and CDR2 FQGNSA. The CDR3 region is CASSLVLEGIAPLHF. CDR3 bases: TGTGCCAGCAGCTTAGTGCTAGAGGGTATTGCACCCCTCCACTTT.

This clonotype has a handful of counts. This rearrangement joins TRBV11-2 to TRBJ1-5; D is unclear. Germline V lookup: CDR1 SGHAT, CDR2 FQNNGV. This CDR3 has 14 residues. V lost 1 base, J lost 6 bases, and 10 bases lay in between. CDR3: CASSLAGNTQPQHF. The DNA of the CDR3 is TGTGCCAGCAGCTTAGCGGGGAATACTCAGCCCCAGCATTTT.

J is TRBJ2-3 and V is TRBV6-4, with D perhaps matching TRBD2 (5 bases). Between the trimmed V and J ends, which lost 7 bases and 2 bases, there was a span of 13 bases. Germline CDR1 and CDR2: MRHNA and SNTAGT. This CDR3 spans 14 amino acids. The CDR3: CASKEGSFTDTQYF. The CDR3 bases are TGTGCCAGCAAAGAGGGTTCCTTCACAGATACGCAGTATTTT.

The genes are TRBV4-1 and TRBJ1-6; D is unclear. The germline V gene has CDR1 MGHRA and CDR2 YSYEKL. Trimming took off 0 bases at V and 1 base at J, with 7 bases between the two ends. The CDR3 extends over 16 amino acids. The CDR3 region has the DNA TGCGCCAGCAGCCAAGAGGTCCGGTCCTATAATTCACCCCTCCACTTT. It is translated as CASSQEVRSYNSPLHF.

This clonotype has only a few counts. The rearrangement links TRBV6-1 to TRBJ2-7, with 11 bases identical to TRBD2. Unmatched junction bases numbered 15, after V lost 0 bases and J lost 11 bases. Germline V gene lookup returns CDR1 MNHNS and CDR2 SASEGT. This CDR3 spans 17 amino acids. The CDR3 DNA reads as TGTGCCAGCAGTGAAGCTGCCCGAGCGTCAATAGCGGGAGGGGAGTACTTC. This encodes CASSEAARASIAGGEYF.

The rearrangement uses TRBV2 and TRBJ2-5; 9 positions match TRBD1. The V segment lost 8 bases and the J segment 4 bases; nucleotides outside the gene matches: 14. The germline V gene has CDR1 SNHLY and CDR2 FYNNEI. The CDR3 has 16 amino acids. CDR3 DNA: TGTGCCAGCGAAAGGGACAGGGAGGTCGGCGGAGAGACCCAGTACTTC. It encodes CASERDREVGGETQYF.

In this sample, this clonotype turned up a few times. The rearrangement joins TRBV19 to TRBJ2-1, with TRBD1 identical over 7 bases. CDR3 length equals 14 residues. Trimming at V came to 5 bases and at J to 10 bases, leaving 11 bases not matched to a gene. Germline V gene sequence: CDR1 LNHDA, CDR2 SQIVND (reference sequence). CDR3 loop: CASSPSAQGREQFF. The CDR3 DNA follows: TGTGCCAGTAGTCCCTCGGCACAGGGGCGGGAGCAGTTCTTC. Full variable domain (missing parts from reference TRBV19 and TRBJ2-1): DGGITQSPKYLFRKEGQNVTLSCEQNLNHDAMYWYRQDPGQGLRLIYYSQIVNDFQKGDIAEGYSVSREKKESFPLTVTSAQKNPTAFYLCASSPSAQGREQFFGPGTRLTVL.

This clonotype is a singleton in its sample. This CDR3 reads CASARTGGSTDTQYF. DNA for the CDR3: TGCGCCAGCGCCCGGACAGGGGGGTCGACAGATACGCAGTATTTT. The chain links TRBV5-1 to TRBJ2-3; 10 bases map to TRBD1. CDR3 length equals 15 residues. Trimming cost V 7 bases and J 3 bases; bases outside gene matches: 8. Germline values: CDR1 SGHRS, CDR2 YFSETQ.

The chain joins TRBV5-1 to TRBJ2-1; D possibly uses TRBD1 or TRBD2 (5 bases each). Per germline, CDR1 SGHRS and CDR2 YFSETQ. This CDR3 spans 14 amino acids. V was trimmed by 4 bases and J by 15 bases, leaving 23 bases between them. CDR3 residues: CASSAGRPTMGPFF. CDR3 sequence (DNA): TGCGCCAGCAGCGCGGGCCGACCCACCATGGGACCGTTCTTC.

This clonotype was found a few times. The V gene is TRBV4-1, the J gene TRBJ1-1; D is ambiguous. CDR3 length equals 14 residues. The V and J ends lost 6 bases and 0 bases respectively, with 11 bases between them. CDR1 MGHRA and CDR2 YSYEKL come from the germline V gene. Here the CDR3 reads CASRHSHMNTEAFF. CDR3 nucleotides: TGCGCCAGCAGACACAGTCACATGAACACTGAAGCTTTCTTT.

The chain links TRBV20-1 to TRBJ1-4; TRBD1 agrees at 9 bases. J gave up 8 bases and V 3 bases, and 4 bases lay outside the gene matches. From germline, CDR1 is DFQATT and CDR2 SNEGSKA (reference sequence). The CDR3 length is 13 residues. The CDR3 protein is CSASWGQGEKLFF. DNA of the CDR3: TGCAGTGCTAGTTGGGGACAGGGCGAAAAACTGTTTTTT.